This is a list of T cell receptor beta chains from one sample in a study of somatic mutations in cytotoxic T cells in rheumatoid arthritis. Sequencing was performed with immunoSEQ multiplex PCR; in TCRdb, only in-frame clones are kept and a portion is missing. The sample lists 15,000 to 20,000 clones, under 85% occurring once. Sequenced material: CD8+ T cells sorted from blood. The receptors derive from a man younger than 35 with rheumatoid arthritis. Each CDR3 is given with its conserved first and last residue. A D gene is named only where the DNA matches it firmly. Size is omitted from some rows. Given values are once, few, many or a class for expanded clones.

>TRBJ1-1|14|once|TRBV6-1|TRBD1
TGTGCCAGCAGTCCCGGGACAGAGAACACTGAAGCTTTCTTT
CASSPGTENTEAFF
>TRBJ2-1|15|NA|TRBV11-3|TRBD1
TGTGCCAGCAGCCCAGGGGGTACCTTGGGCAATGAGCAGTTCTTC
CASSPGGTLGNEQFF
>TRBJ2-5|14|once|TRBV7-8|NA
TGTGCCAGCAGCTTAGTCTTTAGGGGCGAGACCCAGTACTTC
CASSLVFRGETQYF
>TRBJ2-5|16|NA|TRBV13|NA
TGTGCCAGCAGCTCTAGCCAGGCCGGTCTTCCAGAGACCCAGTACTTC
CASSSSQAGLPETQYF
>TRBJ2-6|14|NA|TRBV6-1|NA
TGTGCCAGCCAGGGGGGCTCTGGGGCCAACGTCCTGACTTTC
CASQGGSGANVLTF
>TRBJ2-7|13|NA|TRBV6-6|TRBD2
TGTGCCAGCAGGTCGGGGGGTATGGACGAGCAGTACTTC
CASRSGGMDEQYF
>TRBJ2-2|17|NA|TRBV5-1|NA
TGCGCCAGCAGCTTGACCAGGGGAAGGGTCATTACCGGGGAGCTGTTTTTT
CASSLTRGRVITGELFF
>TRBJ2-1|15|NA|TRBV28|TRBD1
TGTGCCAGCGGCTTGCCGGGACAGAATTACAATGAGCAGTTCTTC
CASGLPGQNYNEQFF
>TRBJ2-7|14|NA|TRBV29-1|TRBD2
TGCAGCGTTGAGGGGGGGAGTATCTCCTACGAGCAGTACTTC
CSVEGGSISYEQYF
>TRBJ2-3|16|NA|TRBV28|TRBD2
TGTGCCAGCAGTTTATTGACTAGCGGGGGGGCCGATACGCAGTATTTT
CASSLLTSGGADTQYF
>TRBJ1-2|14|once|TRBV9|TRBD1
TGTGCCAGCAGCGTAGCAGGGGGACCCTATGGCTACACCTTC
CASSVAGGPYGYTF
>TRBJ2-1|16|NA|TRBV29-1|NA
TGCAGCGTCCGGTTGGAGGACGCAAGCTCCTACAATGAGCAGTTCTTC
CSVRLEDASSYNEQFF
>TRBJ2-3|14|once|TRBV7-9|NA
TGTGCCAGCAGCTTAGCGACAACCACAGATACGCAGTATTTT
CASSLATTTDTQYF
>TRBJ1-1|11|NA|TRBV29-1|NA
TGCAGCGGAATACACCGCACTGAAGCTTTCTTT
CSGIHRTEAFF
>TRBJ1-1|13|NA|TRBV5-5|NA
TGTGCCAGCACAGATTGGACGAACACTGAAGCTTTCTTT
CASTDWTNTEAFF
>TRBJ1-1|16|NA|TRBV15|NA
TGTGCCACCAGCAGAGATAAGGGCGAGGGTGACACTGAAGCTTTCTTT
CATSRDKGEGDTEAFF
>TRBJ2-1|15|NA|TRBV5-4|NA
TGTGCCAGCAGCCAACCCCGGAAGGCCTACAATGAGCAGTTCTTC
CASSQPRKAYNEQFF
>TRBJ2-2|16|NA|TRBV14|TRBD2
TGTGCCAGCAGCCCCTGGACTAGCGGGGACCACGGGGAGCTGTTTTTT
CASSPWTSGDHGELFF
>TRBJ1-1|14|NA|TRBV9|NA
TGTGCCAGCAGCGTGGAGGGCATGAACACTGAAGCTTTCTTT
CASSVEGMNTEAFF
>TRBJ2-5|14|NA|TRBV6-5|NA
TGTGCCAGCAGAGCCTCGGGGGGCGGAGAGACCCAGTACTTC
CASRASGGGETQYF
>TRBJ2-7|15|NA|TRBV27|NA
TGTGCCAGCAACTCCTACGGACAAGGGATCTACGAGCAGTACTTC
CASNSYGQGIYEQYF
>TRBJ2-1|14|NA|TRBV18|TRBD1
TGTGCCAGCTCCTGGATTGACAGGGAAAATGAGCAGTTCTTC
CASSWIDRENEQFF
>TRBJ1-2|14|NA|TRBV28|TRBD1
TGTGCCAGCAGTTTATGGCAGGGGGACTATGGCTACACCTTC
CASSLWQGDYGYTF
>TRBJ2-3|15|NA|TRBV6-1|TRBD2
TGTGCCAGCAGCCTACTAGCGGGGTTCACAGATACGCAGTATTTT
CASSLLAGFTDTQYF
>TRBJ1-2|13|NA|TRBV6-5|NA
TGTGCCAGCAGTTACGGCGGGAACTATGGCTACACCTTC
CASSYGGNYGYTF
>TRBJ2-7|14|NA|TRBV27|TRBD1
TGTGCCAGCAGTTCCTCGGGACAGGGCCTTATTCAGTACTTC
CASSSSGQGLIQYF
>TRBJ1-3|16|once|TRBV4-2|NA
TGTGCCAGCAGCCTAGCCGGGACACCCTCTGGAAACACCATATATTTT
CASSLAGTPSGNTIYF
>TRBJ1-2|18|once|TRBV29-1|NA
TGCAGCGTTGAAGATTGGGTCCCTACACTACCCCTAGGGGATGGCTACACCTTC
CSVEDWVPTLPLGDGYTF
>TRBJ2-7|13|once|TRBV19|TRBD1
TGTGCCAGTAGTATGGGACAGGTCTACGAGCAGTACTTC
CASSMGQVYEQYF
>TRBJ2-2|15|NA|TRBV4-3|NA
TGCGCCAGCAGCCAAGATCTTTCAGGGACCGGGGAGCTGTTTTTT
CASSQDLSGTGELFF
>TRBJ2-1|13|NA|TRBV9|NA
TGTGCCAGCAGCGCAGTGACAGAAGGTGAGCAGTTCTTC
CASSAVTEGEQFF
>TRBJ2-7|13|NA|TRBV6-5|NA
TGTGCCAGCAGTCCCCGCGCCTCGTACGAGCAGTACTTC
CASSPRASYEQYF
>TRBJ2-6|16|few|TRBV4-1|NA
TGCGCCAGCAGCCAAGCCGAGGGGGTGGGGGCCAACGTCCTGACTTTC
CASSQAEGVGANVLTF
>TRBJ1-6|14|few|TRBV19|NA
TGTGCCAGTAGTTACGCGGCGGAGCGTTCACCCCTCCACTTT
CASSYAAERSPLHF
>TRBJ2-7|13|NA|TRBV6-5|NA
TGTGCCACCGCACAGGGAGTATTCTACGAGCAGTACTTC
CATAQGVFYEQYF
>TRBJ1-1|17|NA|TRBV9|NA
TGTGCCAGCAGCGTAGGGGATTATTCTGGGAGGAACACTGAAGCTTTCTTT
CASSVGDYSGRNTEAFF
>TRBJ2-7|14|NA|TRBV9|NA
TGTGCCAGCAGCGTAGTAGGGACCTCCTACGAGCAGTACTTC
CASSVVGTSYEQYF
>TRBJ1-6|16|NA|TRBV11-2|TRBD1
TGTGCCAGCAGCAACCTACAGGGGGGGAGGGATTCACCCCTCCACTTT
CASSNLQGGRDSPLHF
>TRBJ1-2|14|NA|TRBV7-8|NA
TGTGCCAGCAGCTTAGAAACAGGATCCTATGGCTACACCTTC
CASSLETGSYGYTF
>TRBJ1-4|18|NA|TRBV28|NA
TGTGCCAGCAGTTTGTACAGGGCCGTCGGGAAAACTAATGAAAAACTGTTTTTT
CASSLYRAVGKTNEKLFF
>TRBJ2-1|16|NA|TRBV7-9|TRBD2
TGTGCCAGCAGCGTAACCGGGACTAGCGGATTCAATGAGCAGTTCTTC
CASSVTGTSGFNEQFF
>TRBJ1-5|15|NA|TRBV4-3|TRBD1
TGCGCCAGCAGCCCAGGGACAGGAACTAATCAGGCCCAGCATTTT
CASSPGTGTNQAQHF
>TRBJ2-3|14|NA|TRBV5-1|NA
TGCGCCAGCAGCCGCAGGGGTAAGGAGGATACGCAGTATTTT
CASSRRGKEDTQYF
>TRBJ1-3|17|NA|TRBV9|TRBD1
TGTGCCAGCAGCGTAGCACCCGGACAGGGCTCTGGAAACACCATATATTTT
CASSVAPGQGSGNTIYF
>TRBJ2-2|13|few|TRBV19|NA
TGTGCCAGTACTCAGCGAAAAACCGGGGAGCTGTTTTTT
CASTQRKTGELFF
>TRBJ1-1|15|NA|TRBV19|NA
TGTGCCAGTAGTATACGGGAGAGCGAGAACACTGAAGCTTTCTTT
CASSIRESENTEAFF
>TRBJ1-5|14|NA|TRBV4-1|NA
TGCGCCAGCAGCCCTGAGGGAATTAATCAGCCCCAGCATTTT
CASSPEGINQPQHF
>TRBJ1-1|12|few|TRBV6-5|TRBD1
TGTGCCAGCAGTTTACACAGGGGCGAAGCTTTCTTT
CASSLHRGEAFF
>TRBJ2-1|14|NA|TRBV11-2|TRBD2
TGTGCCAGCAGCTTTGCGGGGGGGAAGAATGAGCAGTTCTTC
CASSFAGGKNEQFF
>TRBJ2-5|15|NA|TRBV9|NA
TGTGCCAGCAGCGAGGCGACCAGGCTCGGTGAGACCCAGTACTTC
CASSEATRLGETQYF
>TRBJ1-6|14|few|TRBV7-3|TRBD1
TGTGCCAGCAGCTTCGGGACAGTGGGGTCACCCCTCCACTTT
CASSFGTVGSPLHF
>TRBJ2-3|16|NA|TRBV9|TRBD1
TGTGCCAGCAGCGTCCAGGGGGCGGGGAGCACAGATACGCAGTATTTT
CASSVQGAGSTDTQYF